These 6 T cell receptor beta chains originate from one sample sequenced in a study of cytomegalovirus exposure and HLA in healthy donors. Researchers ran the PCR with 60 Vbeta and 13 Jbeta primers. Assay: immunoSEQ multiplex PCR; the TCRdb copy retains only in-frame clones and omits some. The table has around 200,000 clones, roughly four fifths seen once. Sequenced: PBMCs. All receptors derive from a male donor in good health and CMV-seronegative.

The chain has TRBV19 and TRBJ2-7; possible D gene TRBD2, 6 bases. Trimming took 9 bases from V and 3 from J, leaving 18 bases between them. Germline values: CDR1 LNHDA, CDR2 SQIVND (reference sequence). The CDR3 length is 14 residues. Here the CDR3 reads CASAGRRGFYEQYF. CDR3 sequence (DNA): TGTGCCAGCGCCGGGAGAAGGGGCTTCTACGAGCAGTACTTC.

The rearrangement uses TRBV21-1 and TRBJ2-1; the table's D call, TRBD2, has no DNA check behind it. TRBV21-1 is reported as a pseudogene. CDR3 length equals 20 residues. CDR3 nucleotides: TGTGCCAGCAGCGCTCGACAGAATCAGCGGGAGGGCCGTAAGTACAATGAGCAGTTCTTC. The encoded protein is CASSARQNQREGRKYNEQFF.

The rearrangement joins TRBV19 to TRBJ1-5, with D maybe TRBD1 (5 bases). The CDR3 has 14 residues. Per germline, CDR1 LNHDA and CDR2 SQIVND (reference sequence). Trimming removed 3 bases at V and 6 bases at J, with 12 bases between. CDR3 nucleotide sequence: TGTGCCAGTAGTATGGGGGGTCGGGGTCAGCCCCAGCATTTT. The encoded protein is CASSMGGRGQPQHF.

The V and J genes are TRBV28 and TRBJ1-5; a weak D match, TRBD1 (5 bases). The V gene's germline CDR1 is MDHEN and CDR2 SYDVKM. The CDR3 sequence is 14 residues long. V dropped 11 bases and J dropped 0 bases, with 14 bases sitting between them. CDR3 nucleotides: TGTGCCGGGGGGGTTCGGTATAGCAATCAGCCCCAGCATTTT. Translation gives CAGGVRYSNQPQHF.

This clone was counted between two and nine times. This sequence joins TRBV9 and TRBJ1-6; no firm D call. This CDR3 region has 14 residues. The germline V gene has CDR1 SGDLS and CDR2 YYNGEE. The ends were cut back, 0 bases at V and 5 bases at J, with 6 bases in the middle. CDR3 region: CASSVGADNSPLHF. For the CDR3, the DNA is TGTGCCAGCAGCGTAGGGGCAGATAATTCACCCCTCCACTTT.

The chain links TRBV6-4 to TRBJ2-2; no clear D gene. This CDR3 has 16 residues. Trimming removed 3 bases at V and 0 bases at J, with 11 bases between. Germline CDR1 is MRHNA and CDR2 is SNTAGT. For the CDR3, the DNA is TGTGCCAGCAGTGATCTGTCGGGTCCGAACACCGGGGAGCTGTTTTTT. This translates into CASSDLSGPNTGELFF.